The 22 T cell receptor beta chains in this list originate from one sample, sequenced in a study of blood T cell repertoires in COVID-19. The protocol was immunoSEQ multiplex PCR, while the TCRdb copy is restricted to in-frame clones and leaves out a portion. The sample has fewer than 350,000 clones; around 90% are singletons. Source material: PBMCs or T cells enriched from blood (not recorded which). Receptors were obtained from a woman aged 18-29 years with acute COVID-19.

The CDR3 nucleotides are TGTGCCAGCAGCGTCATACAGGGAAATGAAAAACTGTTTTTT. The encoded protein is CASSVIQGNEKLFF. The chain is built from TRBV7-9 and TRBJ1-4, with D perhaps matching TRBD1 (6 bases). Trimming took off 5 bases at V and 5 bases at J, with 12 bases between the two ends. The CDR3 runs 14 residues. Germline CDR1 and CDR2: SEHNR and FQNEAQ (reference sequence).

The rearrangement links TRBV18 to TRBJ2-1; unclear D gene. V gave up 3 bases and J gave up 7 bases, with 19 bases separating them. The CDR3 covers 16 residues. Germline CDR1 and CDR2: KGHSH and LQKENI. CDR3 amino acids: CASSPTNYYFVNEQFF. The CDR3 DNA follows: TGTGCCAGCTCACCTACTAACTACTACTTTGTAAATGAGCAGTTCTTC.

The genes are TRBV2 and TRBJ2-7; TRBD1 is a possible D gene (6 bases). The CDR3 totals 14 residues. The germline V gene encodes CDR1 SNHLY and CDR2 FYNNEI. V dropped 8 bases and J dropped 3 bases, with 17 bases sitting between them. The CDR3 protein is CASARTARNYEQYF. The DNA of the CDR3 is TGTGCCAGCGCTAGGACAGCTAGGAACTACGAGCAGTACTTC.

The chain links TRBV2 to TRBJ1-4, with D possibly TRBD1 on 6 matching bases. Trimming removed 5 bases from V and 5 bases from J, with 15 bases in between. The germline V gene encodes CDR1 SNHLY and CDR2 FYNNEI. This CDR3 is 15 amino acids long. The CDR3 sequence: CASSSRTVPNEKLFF. CDR3 in DNA: TGTGCCAGCAGTAGCCGGACAGTACCAAATGAAAAACTGTTTTTT.

A remark on this clone: This CDR3 is also generated by other DNA sequences in the sample. This chain connects TRBV28 to TRBJ1-1; the D gene is possibly TRBD1 (6 bases). Germline V gene data show CDR1 as MDHEN and CDR2 as SYDVKM. The CDR3 has 14 amino acids. Trimming pared 1 base from V and 1 base from J, leaving 7 bases between. This CDR3 reads CASSLLTGNTEAFF. Written as DNA, the CDR3 is TGTGCCAGCAGTTTATTGACAGGGAACACTGAAGCTTTCTTT.

The chain is built from TRBV5-4 and TRBJ1-1, with 7 bases that match TRBD1. Germline trimming cut 4 bases from V and 1 base from J; bases unmatched to any gene: 10. Looked up from germline, CDR1 is SGHNT and CDR2 is YYREEE (reference sequence). The CDR3 spans 16 residues. The CDR3 DNA follows: TGTGCCAGCAGCAAAGGGACAGCCAGCCGGAACACTGAAGCTTTCTTT. Protein product: CASSKGTASRNTEAFF.

The CDR3 DNA follows: TGTGCCAGCAGTGATTCAGGGACTGGAAACACCATATATTTT. Residues: CASSDSGTGNTIYF. This chain links TRBV2 with TRBJ1-3; the D gene is possibly TRBD1 (5 bases). The CDR3 has 14 amino acids. From germline, CDR1 is SNHLY and CDR2 FYNNEI. V lost 3 bases and J lost 2, with 8 bases in between.

The rearrangement links TRBV10-2 to TRBJ2-7; 7 bases align to TRBD2. The CDR3 runs to 15 residues. Germline assignment: CDR1 WSHSY and CDR2 SAAADI. The trim removed 3 bases at V and 4 bases at J, leaving 9 bases unmatched. This CDR3 is CASSEPGLVSYEQYF. The CDR3 region has the DNA TGCGCCAGCAGTGAACCCGGACTAGTGAGTTACGAGCAGTACTTC.

The chain joins TRBV30 to TRBJ2-6, with D possibly being TRBD2 (6 bases). In germline, CDR1 is GTSNPN, CDR2 SVGIG (reference sequence). The CDR3 runs to 18 residues. V was cut by 2 bases and J by 1 base, with 18 bases left in between. CDR3 amino acids: CAWSPRWGEYSGANVLTF. The DNA of the CDR3 is TGTGCCTGGAGTCCACGATGGGGGGAATATTCTGGGGCCAACGTCCTGACTTTC.

The chain joins TRBV18 to TRBJ1-2; 7 bases match TRBD1. The CDR3 length is 15 residues. In germline, CDR1 is KGHSH, CDR2 LQKENI. V lost 3 bases and J lost 4; bases outside the gene matches: 8. CDR3 coding DNA: TGTGCCAGCTCACCTAGACAGGGTGATACCTATGGCTACACCTTC. Protein: CASSPRQGDTYGYTF. Full variable domain (missing parts from reference TRBV18 and TRBJ1-2): NAGVMQNPRHLVRRRGQEARLRCSPMKGHSHVYWYRQLPEEGLKFMVYLQKENIIDESGMPKERFSAEFPKEGPSILRIQQVVRGDSAAYFCASSPRQGDTYGYTFGSGTRLTVV.

The V gene is TRBV7-9, the J gene TRBJ1-1; D is possibly TRBD1 (6 bases). V was pared by 5 bases and J by 6 bases, with 13 bases between. In germline, CDR1 is SEHNR, CDR2 FQNEAQ (reference sequence). The CDR3 has 13 residues. CDR3 in DNA: TGTGCCAGCAGCCCAGGGGCGAATGCTGAAGCTTTCTTT. Encoded protein: CASSPGANAEAFF.

The chain carries TRBV9 and TRBJ1-1; D is unresolved. CDR3 length: 15 amino acids. Trimming removed 4 bases from V and 0 bases from J, with 13 bases in between. Per the germline V gene, CDR1 is SGDLS and CDR2 is YYNGEE. The CDR3 reads CASSPGLSMNTEAFF. CDR3 DNA sequence: TGTGCCAGCAGCCCAGGACTCAGCATGAACACTGAAGCTTTCTTT.

The chain combines TRBV5-4 with TRBJ2-1; 8 nucleotides line up with TRBD2. Germline V gene sequence: CDR1 SGHNT, CDR2 YYREEE (reference sequence). After removal of 7 bases from V and 8 bases from J, the junction contained 8 bases not matched to a gene. CDR3 size: 13 residues. CDR3 nucleotide sequence: TGTGCCAGCTCCGGGACTAGGGGCCATGAGCAGTTCTTC. Translated: CASSGTRGHEQFF.

The rearrangement joins TRBV28 to TRBJ1-5, with D perhaps matching TRBD1 (6 bases). Looked up from germline, CDR1 is MDHEN and CDR2 is SYDVKM. Trimming took off 2 bases at V and 1 base at J, with 12 bases between the two ends. This CDR3 is built from 16 residues. The CDR3 sequence is CASSLPGVQSNQPQHF. DNA for the CDR3: TGTGCCAGCAGTTTACCAGGGGTCCAGAGCAATCAGCCCCAGCATTTT.

The chain combines TRBV19 with TRBJ1-5; D remains ambiguous. V gave up 6 bases and J gave up 1 base, with 4 bases separating them. This CDR3 is built from 12 residues. Germline V lookup: CDR1 LNHDA, CDR2 SQIVND (reference sequence). The CDR3 DNA sequence: TGTGCCAGTAGCCTAAGCAATCAGCCCCAGCATTTT. It yields the protein CASSLSNQPQHF.

The chain combines TRBV4-2 with TRBJ2-2; D gene ambiguous. The CDR3 loop spans 13 amino acids. Trimming stripped 3 bases from V and 4 bases from J, with 6 bases between. CDR1 and CDR2 from the germline V gene are LGHNA and YNFKEQ. For the CDR3, the DNA is TGTGCCAGCAGCCACCCGTTCACCGGGGAGCTGTTTTTT. Protein: CASSHPFTGELFF.

CDR3 sequence (DNA): TGTGCCAGCAGCTTGGCGAGTTCGGAACTAGCGGCAGATACGCAGTATTTT. Encoded protein: CASSLASSELAADTQYF. This chain uses TRBV5-6 with TRBJ2-3, with TRBD2 identical over 8 bases. V lost 0 bases, J lost 4 bases, and 10 bases stayed unmatched. Germline V lookup: CDR1 SGHDT, CDR2 YYEEEE. The CDR3 has 17 residues.

V is TRBV2 and J is TRBJ1-5, with D unclear. The germline gives CDR1 SNHLY, CDR2 FYNNEI. The CDR3 length is 14 residues. V was trimmed by 2 bases and J by 2 bases, leaving 7 bases between them. The CDR3: CASSEWSGNQPQHF. The DNA of the CDR3 is TGTGCCAGCAGTGAATGGTCAGGCAATCAGCCCCAGCATTTT.

The rearrangement joins TRBV7-2 to TRBJ2-7; the D gene is possibly TRBD1 (5 bases). V was pared by 2 bases and J by 3 bases, with 11 bases between. The CDR3 extends over 14 amino acids. The germline CDR1 and CDR2 sequences are SGHTA and FQGNSA. The chain's CDR3 is CASSLSKDIYEQYF. CDR3 DNA sequence: TGTGCCAGCAGCTTAAGCAAGGACATCTACGAGCAGTACTTC.

V is TRBV5-1 and J is TRBJ1-2, with TRBD1 matching over 9 bases. Germline-derived CDR1 and CDR2 are SGHRS and YFSETQ. There are 15 residues in the CDR3. V lost 0 bases to trimming and J lost 1 base; unmatched junction nucleotides: 1. The CDR3 DNA reads as TGCGCCAGCAGCTTGGCGGGACAGGGTAACTATGGCTACACCTTC. Protein sequence: CASSLAGQGNYGYTF.

For the CDR3, the DNA is TGTGCCAGCAGCCAAGAGGCGGCGGGAGGCCCCGAGCAGTACTTC. This gives the protein CASSQEAAGGPEQYF. The rearrangement links TRBV14 to TRBJ2-7; 8 bases are a match to TRBD2. In germline, CDR1 is SGHDN, CDR2 FVKESK. With 0 bases clipped from V and 6 bases from J, the junction kept 7 bases outside the gene matches. The CDR3 covers 15 residues.

The CDR3 sequence: CASSLTGTGNTIYF. The DNA for the CDR3 is TGTGCCAGCAGCTTAACAGGGACTGGAAACACCATATATTTT. This rearrangement joins TRBV7-2 to TRBJ1-3, with D perhaps matching TRBD1 (6 bases). Germline lookup yields CDR1 SGHTA and CDR2 FQGNSA. CDR3 size: 14 residues. Trimming removed 2 bases from V and 2 bases from J, with 7 bases in between.